The table lists the clone carrying this T cell receptor (beta chain) with a few counts. The target antigen is unknown. With a J-beta primer mix and a sample-barcoded 5' primer, a second PCR ran roughly 6 to 12 cycles. TCRdb re-called the 5' RACE reads with MiXCR, one entry per CDR3 protein. The sample yields some 860,000 distinct CDR3 sequences, 45% to 70% seen once. V was shortened by 6 bases and J by 4 bases, with 12 bases between the two germline ends. This CDR3 contains 13 residues. CDR1 and CDR2 (germline): MNHEY, SMNVEV (reference sequence). The data stem from a study of blood T cells in healthy people across ages. The study's findings and limits: Estimates based on one million T cells were treated as lower bounds.

The source material was blood. The origin of this receptor is a man aged 40-55 years in good health. This chain connects TRBV27 to TRBJ1-2, with a tentative D call TRBD1 (5 bases). CDR3 in amino acids: CASSGAVAYGYTF. For the CDR3, the DNA is TGTGCCAGCAGCGGGGCAGTAGCCTATGGCTACACCTTC.